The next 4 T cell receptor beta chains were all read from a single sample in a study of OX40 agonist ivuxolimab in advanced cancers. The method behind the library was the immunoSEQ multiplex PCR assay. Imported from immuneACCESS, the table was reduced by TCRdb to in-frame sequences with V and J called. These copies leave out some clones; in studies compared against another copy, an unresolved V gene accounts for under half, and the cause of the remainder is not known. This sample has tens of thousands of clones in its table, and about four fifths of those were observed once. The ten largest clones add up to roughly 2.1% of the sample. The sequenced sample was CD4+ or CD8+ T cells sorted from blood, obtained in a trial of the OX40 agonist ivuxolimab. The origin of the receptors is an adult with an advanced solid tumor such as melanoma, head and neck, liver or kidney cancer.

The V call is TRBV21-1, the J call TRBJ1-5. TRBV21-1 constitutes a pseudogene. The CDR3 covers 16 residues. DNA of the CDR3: TGTGCCAGCAGCGGCCCCGGGTGGACTGCAGTTCAGCCCCAGCATTTT. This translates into CASSGPGWTAVQPQHF.

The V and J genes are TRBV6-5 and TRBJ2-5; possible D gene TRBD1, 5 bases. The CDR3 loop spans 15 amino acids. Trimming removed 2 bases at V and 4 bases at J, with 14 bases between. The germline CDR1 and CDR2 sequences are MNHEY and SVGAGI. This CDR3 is CASSYAIQGLETQYF. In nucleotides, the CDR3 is TGTGCCAGCAGTTACGCGATTCAGGGATTAGAGACCCAGTACTTC.

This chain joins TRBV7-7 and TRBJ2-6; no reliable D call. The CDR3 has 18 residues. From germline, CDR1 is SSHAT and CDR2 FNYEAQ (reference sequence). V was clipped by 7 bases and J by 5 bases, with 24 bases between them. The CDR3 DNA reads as TGTGCCAGCAACTACGTGCGTAAGTCACAAAGTCGGGCCAACGTCCTGACTTTC. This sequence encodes CASNYVRKSQSRANVLTF.

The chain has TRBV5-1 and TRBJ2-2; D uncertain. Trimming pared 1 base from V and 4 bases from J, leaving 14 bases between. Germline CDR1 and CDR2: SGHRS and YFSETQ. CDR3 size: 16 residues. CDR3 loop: CASSLTVKMGTGELFF. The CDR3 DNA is TGCGCCAGCAGCTTGACAGTTAAAATGGGCACCGGGGAGCTGTTTTTT.